The present T cell receptor (beta chain) was sequenced within a study of cytomegalovirus exposure and HLA in healthy donors. This PCR relied on a set of 60 Vbeta primers and 13 Jbeta primers. The table came from immunoSEQ multiplex PCR; TCRdb's copy has only in-frame clones and leaves some out. This sample has 150,000 to 200,000 clones; 9.5% to 15% occur once, and the top ten carry 7.8%. Study results and limitations: A classifier reportedly called cytomegalovirus status with high sensitivity and specificity. Later analysis demonstrated an association between a missense DCLRE1C variant and TCR beta V- and J-gene trimming.

Trimming removed 7 bases from V and 5 bases from J, with 17 bases in between. Germline CDR1 and CDR2: WSHSY and SAAADI. The length of the CDR3 is 14 residues. Only a few counts were recorded for this clone. The antigen is unknown. V and J are TRBV10-2 and TRBJ1-1, with D unresolved. Material: PBMCs. The clonotype originates from a man aged 50-59 years in good health and CMV-seropositive. CDR3 DNA sequence: TGCGCCAGCAAGGCAGGACCCGCGGGGACTGAAGCTTTCTTT. Amino acid sequence: CASKAGPAGTEAFF.